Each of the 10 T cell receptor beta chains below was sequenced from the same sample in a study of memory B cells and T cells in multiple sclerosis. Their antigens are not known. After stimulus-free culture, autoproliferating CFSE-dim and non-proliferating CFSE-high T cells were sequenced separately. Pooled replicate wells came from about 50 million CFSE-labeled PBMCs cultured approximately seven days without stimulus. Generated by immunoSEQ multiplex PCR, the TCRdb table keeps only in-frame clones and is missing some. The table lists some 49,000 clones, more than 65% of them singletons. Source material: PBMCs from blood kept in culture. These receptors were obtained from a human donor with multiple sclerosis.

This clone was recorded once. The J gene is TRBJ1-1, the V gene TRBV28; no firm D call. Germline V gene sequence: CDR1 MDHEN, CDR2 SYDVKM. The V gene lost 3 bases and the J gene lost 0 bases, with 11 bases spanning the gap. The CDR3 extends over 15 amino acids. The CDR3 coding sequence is TGTGCCAGCAGTTTTTCGTACAGAGTGAACACTGAAGCTTTCTTT. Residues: CASSFSYRVNTEAFF.

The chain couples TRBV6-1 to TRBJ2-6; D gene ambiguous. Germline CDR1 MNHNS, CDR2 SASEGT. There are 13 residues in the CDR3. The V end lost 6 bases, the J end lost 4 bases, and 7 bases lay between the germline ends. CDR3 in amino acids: CASRSTGANVLTF. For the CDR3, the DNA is TGTGCCAGCAGGTCCACCGGGGCCAACGTCCTGACTTTC.

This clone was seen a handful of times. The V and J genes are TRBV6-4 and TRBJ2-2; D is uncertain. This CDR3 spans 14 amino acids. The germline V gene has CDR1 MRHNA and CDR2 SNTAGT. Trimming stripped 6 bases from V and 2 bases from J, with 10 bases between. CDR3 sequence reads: CASREVGNTGELFF. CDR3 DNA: TGTGCCAGCAGGGAAGTGGGCAACACCGGGGAGCTGTTTTTT.

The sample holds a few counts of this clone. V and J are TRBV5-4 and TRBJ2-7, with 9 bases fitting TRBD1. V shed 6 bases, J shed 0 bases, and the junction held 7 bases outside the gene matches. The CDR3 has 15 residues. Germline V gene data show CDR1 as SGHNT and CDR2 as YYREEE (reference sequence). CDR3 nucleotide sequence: TGTGCCAGCACCTCGACAGGGGGTCCCTCCTACGAGCAGTACTTC. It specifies CASTSTGGPSYEQYF.

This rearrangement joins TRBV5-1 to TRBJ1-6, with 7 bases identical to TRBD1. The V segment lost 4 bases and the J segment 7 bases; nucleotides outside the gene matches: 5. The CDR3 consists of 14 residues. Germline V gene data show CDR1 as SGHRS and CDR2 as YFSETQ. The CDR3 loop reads CASSHGTVNSPLHF. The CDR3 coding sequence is TGCGCCAGCAGCCACGGGACAGTAAATTCACCCCTCCACTTT.

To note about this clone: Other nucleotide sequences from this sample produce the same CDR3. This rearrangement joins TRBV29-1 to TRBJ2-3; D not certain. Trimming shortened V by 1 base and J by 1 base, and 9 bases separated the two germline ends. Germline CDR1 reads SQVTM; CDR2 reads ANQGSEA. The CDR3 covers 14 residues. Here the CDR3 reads CSVEGGRGTDTQYF. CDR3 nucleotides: TGCAGCGTTGAAGGGGGTAGGGGCACAGATACGCAGTATTTT.

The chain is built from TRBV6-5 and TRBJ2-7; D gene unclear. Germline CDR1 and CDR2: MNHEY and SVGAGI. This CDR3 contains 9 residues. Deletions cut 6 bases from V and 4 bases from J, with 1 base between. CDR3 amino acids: CASRYEQYF. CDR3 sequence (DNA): TGTGCCAGCAGATACGAGCAGTACTTC.

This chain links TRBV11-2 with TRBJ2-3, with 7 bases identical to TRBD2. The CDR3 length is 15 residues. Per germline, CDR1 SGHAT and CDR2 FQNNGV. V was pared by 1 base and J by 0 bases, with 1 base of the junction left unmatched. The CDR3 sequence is CASSLGAGSTDTQYF. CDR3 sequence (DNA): TGTGCCAGCAGCTTAGGAGCGGGGAGCACAGATACGCAGTATTTT.

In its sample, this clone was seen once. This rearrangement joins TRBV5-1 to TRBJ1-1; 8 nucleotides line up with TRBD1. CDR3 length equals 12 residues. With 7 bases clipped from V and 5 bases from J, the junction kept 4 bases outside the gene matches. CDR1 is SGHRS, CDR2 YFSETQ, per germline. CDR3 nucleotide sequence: TGCGCCAGCGGCCAGGGGGCAACTGAAGCTTTCTTT. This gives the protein CASGQGATEAFF.

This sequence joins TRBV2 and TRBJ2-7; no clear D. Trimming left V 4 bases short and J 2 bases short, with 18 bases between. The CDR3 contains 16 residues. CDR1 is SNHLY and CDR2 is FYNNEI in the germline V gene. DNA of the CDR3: TGTGCCAGCAGTGTAGTCCCGGCACGCGAGCCCTACGAGCAGTACTTC. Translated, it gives CASSVVPAREPYEQYF.